This T cell receptor beta chain appears in the sequencing data of a study of cytomegalovirus exposure and HLA in healthy donors (dated by TCRdb to between 2016 and 2019). Notes on the research overall: An earlier analysis of roughly 500 of the donors reported 250 to 350 Gb of sequence data and more than 90 million unique TCR beta sequences from about 179 million T cells. An early release that covered 500 to 800 HLA-typed donors contained approximately 290 gigabases of sequencing data and 75 million to 100 million unique TCR sequences. Of the approximately 370 genotyped donors, over 80% were placed in the genetic ancestry cluster associated with self-reported Caucasian donors. The study was designed to test whether signatures of past pathogen exposure could be identified by cataloging public T cell receptors. Using immunosequencing, the study profiled T cell repertoires from 500 to 800 subjects and related those repertoires to cytomegalovirus serostatus. A separate validation cohort of 100 to 150 different subjects was used in addition to the approximately 610-subject first cohort. High-throughput TCR immunosequencing, statistical association of individual TCRs with disease status, and machine learning were combined to predict cytomegalovirus infection status. To study patterns of TCR occurrence, a later analysis re-analyzed previously published TCR beta repertoires from around 660 donors and added high-resolution HLA genotyping. Rather than drawing on any new phenotypic data, the later analysis identified candidate immune exposures from TCR beta sequences and the way those sequences occurred across donors. An earlier analysis of 450 to 750 of the donors used high-throughput TCR beta sequencing to judge whether each TCR beta V gene segment behaved as functional or pseudogenic. Alongside the repertoire data, information on donor age, sex, ethnicity and CMV serostatus was compiled. A later genetic analysis used genome-wide SNP genotypes for about 60% of the roughly 670 donors, treating that subset as a discovery cohort. Every discovery cohort repertoire had been produced on one sequencing platform. HLA typing covered class I and class II loci at four-digit resolution. The number of typed donors differed by locus: 629-630 for A, B, C, DRB1 and DQB1; 522 for DQA1; 606 for DPA1; and approximately 450 for DPB1. Four to six DR-DQ haplotypes were handled as single units for association and clustering, since linkage in the cohort was strong. Among some 400 genotyped donors of the cohort, an average of around 240,000 unique TCR beta nucleotide sequences were sequenced per donor, roughly 20% of them non-productive. Results and caveats for the whole study, not just this receptor: When HLA alleles, especially DR and DQ, strongly co-occurred, TCR associations were difficult to assign to individual alleles. A later genetic analysis associated a missense DCLRE1C variant with V-gene and J-gene trimming of TCR beta chains, and an independent cohort replicated the association. Three of the identified cytomegalovirus-associated TCR beta chains were confirmed in vitro to be specific for cytomegalovirus antigens. Most TCR sequences were observed very rarely across donors, whereas some public TCRs were present in many individuals. According to a later analysis, TCR association rates differed among HLA loci, with DRB1 alleles showing the most associated TCRs and HLA-C alleles showing the fewest. Some IMGT-functional V segments, including TRBV6-2 and TRBV6-3, could not be distinguished by the 87-base-pair reads and were therefore excluded. Cytomegalovirus status was reported to be diagnosed by the classifier with high specificity and sensitivity in both the original and validation cohorts. A cluster of highly shared sequence variants was judged likely to represent a technical artifact of the sequencing pipeline. A later analysis associated some 17,000 TCR beta sequences with specific HLA alleles at a false discovery rate of 0.05. Compared with the roughly 710-donor mean, donors in an Asian-associated ancestry cluster had fewer N-insertions in productive TCRs, according to a later genetic analysis. The earlier analysis of 587 of the donors excluded 15 to 20 rarely observed V segments, including chromosome 9 orphons, because counts were too low. Most CMV-associated TCR beta chains appeared to be HLA-restricted in a later analysis, and the HLA associations seemed to be driven largely by CMV exposure. Linkage disequilibrium might explain the correlated functional status among segregating V segments, but an unknown experimental factor could not be ruled out. Because HLA typing was missing for some donors at each locus, association tests included only the typed subset. CMV serostatus was the only immune exposure information available for the cohort. Presence/absence analyses assumed roughly uniform sequencing depth across donors, an assumption that may not hold. A total of about 150 TCR beta chains were listed by the study as associated with cytomegalovirus. Broadly in line with IMGT annotations, most TCR beta V segments showed up in productive rearrangements about 87% or about 30% of the time in an earlier analysis of several hundred of the donors. A later analysis reported that several top co-occurrence clusters appeared linked to parvovirus B19, influenza, CMV and Epstein-Barr virus. In this cohort, only TCR beta chains were sequenced, and detectable features were limited by the absence of alpha or paired-chain data. A further reported finding was that TCR beta sequences accurately predicted the HLA-A and HLA-B alleles for most subjects in the first cohort. A later analysis found that HLA-associated TCR beta chains were more clonally expanded and had lower generation probabilities than equally common non-associated chains. It was suggested by the authors that the approach could potentially be generalized to other disease states and immunological phenotypes.

As to this clone: This receptor's antigen is unknown. Per-base qualities were not stored, and no clone one base away is much larger.

V and J are trimmed by 0 bases and 5 bases, and the gene matches miss 5 bases of the junction. There are 15 amino acids in the CDR3, from cysteine to phenylalanine inclusive. Only the CDR3 DNA is retained, 45 bases long and in frame from the first base. The CDR1 and CDR2 encoded by the germline V gene (reference sequence) are SGHNT and YYREEE. The cohort comprised some 680 healthy bone marrow donors. At the time of sampling, every cohort member was nominally healthy, though immune exposures that went unrecorded were likely present. The donor tested CMV seronegative and was one of the 352 seronegative cohort members. Every donor gave a peripheral blood sample, and the peripheral blood mononuclear cells from that sample were used for TCR beta sequencing. The Qiagen DNeasy Blood Extraction Kit was used to extract genomic DNA from the blood cell samples. The protocol used for the library was the immunoSEQ multiplex PCR assay. For the multiplex PCR, a mixture combining 60 forward primers for TCR Vbeta segments and 13 reverse primers for TCR Jbeta segments was used. Amplification of the CDR3 region of rearranged TCR beta genes was performed with a multiplex PCR assay on genomic DNA. On the Illumina HiSeq System, the amplified TCR beta libraries were sequenced as 87-base-pair reads. Turning to the authors' computational methods: In a later analysis, approximately 74 million unique TCR beta chains were counted across the approximately 670 repertoires, and around 11 million of these chains were shared by at least two donors. To remove PCR and sequencing errors, raw reads were error-corrected and collapsed into unique sequences using a nearest-neighbor algorithm that merged closely related sequences. To assign V, D and J gene segments, CDR3 sequences were aligned to IMGT reference sequences. For a sequence to be retained, at least a six-nucleotide match to both a V gene segment and a J gene segment was required. Rearrangements were classified as productive when the CDR3 lacked stop codons and remained in frame with V and J, and all other rearrangements were classified as non-productive. Following IMGT convention, CDR3 was defined as the stretch from the second conserved V-encoded cysteine to the conserved J-encoded phenylalanine. The earlier analysis of about 530 of the donors excluded any sequence lacking an unambiguous match to a single V gene segment. An earlier analysis of fewer than 750 of the donors called V segments functional above 56.7% productive rearrangements and segregating when the between-donor standard deviation exceeded 5%. A statistical classification framework was built for diagnosing cytomegalovirus status from the catalog of TCR beta chain sequences. A later analysis assigned V and J genes by comparing TCR nucleotide sequences with IMGT/GENE-DB human TR gene sequences. In a later analysis, CDR3 sequences and most-parsimonious VDJ recombination scenarios were assigned using the TCRdist pipeline. In a later analysis, each TCR beta chain was defined by its CDR3 amino acid sequence together with its V-gene family, and reads without a unique V-gene family were excluded. A later analysis removed roughly 590 highly shared, low-generation-probability nucleotide sequences to deal with suspected cross-contamination and a sequencing artifact. A later analysis calculated a clonal expansion index for each public chain from normalized within-repertoire ranks of inferred template counts. In a later analysis, generation probabilities were computed using a VDJ recombination model fitted to out-of-frame rearrangements, and the results were checked against IGoR. Hypergeometric tests were used in a later analysis to score TCR-TCR, TCR-HLA and TCR-CMV co-occurrence, with a repertoire-size bias correction applied to the TCR pairs. False discovery rates were estimated in a later analysis by permuting HLA or CMV assignments 20 times. In a later analysis, co-occurring TCRs were grouped using DBSCAN, with TCRdist sequence similarity added in when clustering inside HLA-allele-positive subsets. Co-occurrence clustering excluded repertoires with fewer than 30,000 or more than 120,000 public chains, plus five with anomalous nucleotide sharing. What TCRdb holds here is the immuneACCESS table cut down to in-frame rearrangements. Part of the clones is not present; checked against another copy, under half of the missing clones reflect an unresolved V gene, and the others are unexplained. V and J calls and clone size come straight from that table; D and trimming were deduced from the DNA. The sample yields around 200,000 clones; around nine tenths were counted once. More than 0.25% of the sample comes from the top ten.

The chain is made from TRBV5-4 and TRBJ2-7; 10 central nucleotides agree with TRBD2. The sequence came from a woman in her thirties in good health and CMV-seronegative. Sequencing was carried out using PBMCs. The CDR3 has the sequence CASSLGSGRVDEQYF. The DNA is as follows: TGTGCCAGCAGCTTGGGGAGCGGGAGGGTCGACGAGCAGTACTTC.